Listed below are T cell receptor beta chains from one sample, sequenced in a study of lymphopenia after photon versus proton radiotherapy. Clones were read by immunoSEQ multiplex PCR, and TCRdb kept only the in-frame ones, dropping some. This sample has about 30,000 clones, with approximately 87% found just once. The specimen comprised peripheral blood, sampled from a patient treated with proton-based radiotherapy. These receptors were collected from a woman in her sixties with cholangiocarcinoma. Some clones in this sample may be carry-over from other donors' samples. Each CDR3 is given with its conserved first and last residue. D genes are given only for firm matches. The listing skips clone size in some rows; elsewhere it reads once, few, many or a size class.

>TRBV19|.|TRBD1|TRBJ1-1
CASSGQGENTEAFF
TGTGCCAGTAGCGGACAGGGGGAGAACACTGAAGCTTTCTTT
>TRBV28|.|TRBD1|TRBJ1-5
CASSSHWTGKNQPQHF
TGTGCCAGCAGTTCTCATTGGACAGGGAAGAATCAGCCCCAGCATTTT
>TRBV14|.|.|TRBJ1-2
CASSQESVVTNYGYTF
TGTGCCAGCAGCCAAGAATCCGTTGTGACTAACTATGGCTACACCTTC
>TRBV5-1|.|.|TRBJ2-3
CASRSGSLGVDTQYF
TGCGCCAGCAGATCCGGATCCCTCGGGGTAGATACGCAGTATTTT
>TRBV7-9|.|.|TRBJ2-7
CASSRDGTYEQYF
TGTGCCAGCAGCCGCGATGGGACCTACGAGCAGTACTTC
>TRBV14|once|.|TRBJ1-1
CASSQEVVNTEAFF
TGTGCCAGCAGCCAAGAGGTCGTGAACACTGAAGCTTTCTTT
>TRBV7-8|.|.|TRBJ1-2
CASSDILTRDRTYGYTF
TGTGCCAGCAGCGATATCCTAACCCGGGACCGGACCTATGGCTACACCTTC
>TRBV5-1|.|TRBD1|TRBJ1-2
CASSFPGQLWGYTF
TGCGCCAGCAGCTTCCCGGGACAGCTATGGGGCTACACCTTC
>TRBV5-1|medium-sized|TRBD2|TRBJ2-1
CASSLVVAGLNNEQFF
TGCGCCAGCAGCTTGGTCGTAGCGGGTCTAAACAATGAGCAGTTCTTC
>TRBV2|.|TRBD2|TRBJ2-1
CASSESLRGARLEQFF
TGTGCCAGCAGTGAAAGTCTGCGGGGGGCCAGACTTGAGCAGTTCTTC
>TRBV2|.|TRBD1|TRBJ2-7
CASSLDRAFDEQYF
TGTGCCAGCAGTTTGGACAGGGCATTCGACGAGCAGTACTTC
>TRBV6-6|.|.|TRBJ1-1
CASIIQMNTEAFF
TGTGCCAGCATCATTCAGATGAACACTGAAGCTTTCTTT
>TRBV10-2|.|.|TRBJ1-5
CASSDLRGSKNQPQHF
TGCGCCAGCAGTGATTTGCGGGGATCCAAGAATCAGCCCCAGCATTTT
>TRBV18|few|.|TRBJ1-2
CASSPGGEGYTF
TGTGCCAGCTCACCTGGGGGGGAAGGCTACACCTTC
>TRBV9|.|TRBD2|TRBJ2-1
CASSYSGSSYNEQFF
TGTGCCAGCAGCTACAGCGGGAGCTCCTACAATGAGCAGTTCTTC
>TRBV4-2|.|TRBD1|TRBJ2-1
CASSQDRQGAYNEQFF
TGTGCCAGCAGCCAAGATCGGCAGGGGGCCTACAATGAGCAGTTCTTC
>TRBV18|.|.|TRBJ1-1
CASSPDMNTEAFF
TGTGCCAGCTCACCTGACATGAACACTGAAGCTTTCTTT
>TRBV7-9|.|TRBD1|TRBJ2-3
CASSGRDRASPDTQYF
TGTGCCAGCAGCGGTCGGGACAGGGCTTCTCCAGATACGCAGTATTTT
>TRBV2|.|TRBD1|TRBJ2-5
CASSGDRDETQYF
TGTGCCAGCAGCGGGGACAGGGATGAGACCCAGTACTTC
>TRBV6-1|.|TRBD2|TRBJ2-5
CASSVGTSGGETQYF
TGTGCCAGCAGTGTAGGGACTAGCGGCGGGGAGACCCAGTACTTC
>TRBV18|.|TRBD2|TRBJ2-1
CASSSGTSLGNEQFF
TGTGCCAGCTCATCCGGGACTAGTCTGGGCAATGAGCAGTTCTTC
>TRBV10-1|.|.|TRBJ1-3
CASSPGPSGNTIYF
TGCGCCAGCAGTCCGGGACCCTCTGGAAACACCATATATTTT
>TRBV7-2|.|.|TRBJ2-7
CASSLWLTGSAYEQYF
TGTGCCAGCAGCTTATGGTTGACAGGATCCGCCTACGAGCAGTACTTC
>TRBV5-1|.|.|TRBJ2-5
CASSPVSLSQETQYF
TGCGCCAGCAGCCCGGTTAGTTTGAGTCAAGAGACCCAGTACTTC
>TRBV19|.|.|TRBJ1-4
CASRAGSNEKLFF
TGTGCCAGTAGGGCGGGCTCCAATGAAAAACTGTTTTTT
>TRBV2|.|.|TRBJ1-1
CASTPDLNTEAFF
TGTGCCAGCACTCCGGATCTGAACACTGAAGCTTTCTTT
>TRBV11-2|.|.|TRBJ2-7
CAVDTSSYEQYF
TGTGCCGTGGACACGAGCTCCTACGAGCAGTACTTC
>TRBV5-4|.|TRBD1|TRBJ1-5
CASSRDRSNQPQHF
TGTGCCAGCAGCAGGGACAGAAGCAATCAGCCCCAGCATTTT
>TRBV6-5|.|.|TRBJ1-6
CASSYSPDNNSPLHF
TGTGCCAGCAGTTACTCACCCGACAACAATTCACCCCTCCACTTT
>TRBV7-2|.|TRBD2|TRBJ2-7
CASSLSRSGSSYEQYF
TGTGCCAGCAGCTTATCCCGCAGCGGGAGTTCTTACGAGCAGTACTTC
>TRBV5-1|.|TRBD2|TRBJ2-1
CAIQEGLAGFYEQFF
TGCGCCATCCAAGAGGGGCTAGCGGGATTCTATGAGCAGTTCTTC
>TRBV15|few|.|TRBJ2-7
CATSRDLGTYSYEQYF
TGTGCCACCAGCAGAGATCTGGGCACTTACTCCTACGAGCAGTACTTC
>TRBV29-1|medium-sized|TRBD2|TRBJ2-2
CSVEEAGGPNTGELFF
TGCAGCGTTGAAGAAGCGGGGGGCCCGAACACCGGGGAGCTGTTTTTT
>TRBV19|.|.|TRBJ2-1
CASNPIPEEFPYEQFF
TGTGCCAGTAACCCGATCCCCGAGGAGTTTCCCTATGAGCAGTTCTTC
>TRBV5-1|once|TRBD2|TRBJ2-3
CASSLAGGRDTDTQYF
TGCGCCAGCAGCTTGGCAGGCGGGAGGGACACAGATACGCAGTATTTT
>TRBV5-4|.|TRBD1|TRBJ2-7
CASSQPGQGDEQYF
TGTGCCAGCAGCCAACCGGGACAGGGGGACGAGCAGTACTTC
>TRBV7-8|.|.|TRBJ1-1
CASSRVGSTEAFF
TGTGCCAGCAGCAGGGTTGGGTCCACTGAAGCTTTCTTT
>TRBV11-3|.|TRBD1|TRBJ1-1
CASSAQGGTEAFF
TGTGCCAGCAGCGCTCAGGGGGGCACTGAAGCTTTCTTT
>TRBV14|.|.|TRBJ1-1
CASSQPGMNTEAFF
TGTGCCAGCAGCCAACCCGGGATGAACACTGAAGCTTTCTTT
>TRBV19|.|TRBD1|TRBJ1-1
CASPAGTGQLNTEAFF
TGTGCCAGCCCGGCGGGGACGGGACAGTTGAACACTGAAGCTTTCTTT
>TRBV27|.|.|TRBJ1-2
CASSPQLLGYVYTF
TGTGCCAGCAGTCCCCAATTGCTGGGTTATGTCTACACCTTC
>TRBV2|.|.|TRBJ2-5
CASSGQTRETQYF
TGTGCCAGCAGTGGACAGACGAGGGAGACCCAGTACTTC
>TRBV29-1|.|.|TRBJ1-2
CSVHVIANYGYTF
TGCAGCGTTCATGTGATAGCCAACTATGGCTACACCTTC